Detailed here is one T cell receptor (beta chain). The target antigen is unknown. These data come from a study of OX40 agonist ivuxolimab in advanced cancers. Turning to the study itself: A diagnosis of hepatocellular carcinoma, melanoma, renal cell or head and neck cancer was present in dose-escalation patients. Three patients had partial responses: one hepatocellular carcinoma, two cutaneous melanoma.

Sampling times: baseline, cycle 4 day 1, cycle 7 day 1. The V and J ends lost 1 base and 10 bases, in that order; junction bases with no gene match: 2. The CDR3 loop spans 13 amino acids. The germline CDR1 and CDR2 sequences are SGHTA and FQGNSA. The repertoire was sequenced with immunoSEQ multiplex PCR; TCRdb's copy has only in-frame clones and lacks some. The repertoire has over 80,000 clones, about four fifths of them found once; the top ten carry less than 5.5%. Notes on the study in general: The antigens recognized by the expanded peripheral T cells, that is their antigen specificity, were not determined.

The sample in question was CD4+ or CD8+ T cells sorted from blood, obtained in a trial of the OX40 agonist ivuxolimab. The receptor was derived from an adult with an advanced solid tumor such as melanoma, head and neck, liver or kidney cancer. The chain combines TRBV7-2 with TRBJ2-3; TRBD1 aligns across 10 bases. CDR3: CASSLGGTGAQYF. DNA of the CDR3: TGTGCCAGCAGCTTAGGAGGGACAGGGGCGCAGTATTTT.